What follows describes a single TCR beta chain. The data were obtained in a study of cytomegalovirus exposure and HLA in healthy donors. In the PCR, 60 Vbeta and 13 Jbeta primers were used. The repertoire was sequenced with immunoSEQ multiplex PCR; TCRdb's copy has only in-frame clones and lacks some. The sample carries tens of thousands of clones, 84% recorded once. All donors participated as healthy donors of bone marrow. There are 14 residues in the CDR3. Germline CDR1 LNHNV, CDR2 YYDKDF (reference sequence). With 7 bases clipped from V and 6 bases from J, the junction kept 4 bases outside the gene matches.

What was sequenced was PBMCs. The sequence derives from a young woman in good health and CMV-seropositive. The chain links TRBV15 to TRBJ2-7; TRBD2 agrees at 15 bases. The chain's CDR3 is CATTRTSGRGEQYF. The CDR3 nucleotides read TGTGCCACCACCCGGACTAGCGGGAGGGGCGAGCAGTACTTC.